Given below is one T cell receptor beta chain in context. What it binds is unknown. The data are from a study of shared clonotypes between healthy human individuals. There were no recent acute infections or vaccinations among the donors, who were healthy HIV-negative adults. CDR1 KGHSH and CDR2 LQKENI come from the germline V gene. The CDR3 runs 14 residues. Trimming shortened V by 2 bases and J by 3 bases, and 10 bases separated the two germline ends. Study-wide results and limits: Estimated richness was generally greater in naive than memory subsets. Some clonotypes were shared by all four sorted-subset donors, while others were not shared. The non-shared ones had lower generation probabilities than the shared ones. There were few donors, and this limited the genetic and exposure-history diversity represented.

Generated by immunoSEQ multiplex PCR, the TCRdb table keeps only in-frame clones and is missing some. The repertoire has about a million clones, 60% to 80% of them found once; the top ten carry 0.89%. The receptor comes from a man younger than 30 in good health. Some clones in this sample may be carry-over from other donors' samples. This chain connects TRBV18 to TRBJ2-5; TRBD2 is a possible D gene (5 bases). The source material was memory CD4+ T cells from PBMCs. Described subset: CD45RA-negative fraction. CDR3 loop: CASSPSAGEETQYF. The CDR3 region has the DNA TGTGCCAGCTCACCATCGGCCGGGGAAGAGACCCAGTACTTC.